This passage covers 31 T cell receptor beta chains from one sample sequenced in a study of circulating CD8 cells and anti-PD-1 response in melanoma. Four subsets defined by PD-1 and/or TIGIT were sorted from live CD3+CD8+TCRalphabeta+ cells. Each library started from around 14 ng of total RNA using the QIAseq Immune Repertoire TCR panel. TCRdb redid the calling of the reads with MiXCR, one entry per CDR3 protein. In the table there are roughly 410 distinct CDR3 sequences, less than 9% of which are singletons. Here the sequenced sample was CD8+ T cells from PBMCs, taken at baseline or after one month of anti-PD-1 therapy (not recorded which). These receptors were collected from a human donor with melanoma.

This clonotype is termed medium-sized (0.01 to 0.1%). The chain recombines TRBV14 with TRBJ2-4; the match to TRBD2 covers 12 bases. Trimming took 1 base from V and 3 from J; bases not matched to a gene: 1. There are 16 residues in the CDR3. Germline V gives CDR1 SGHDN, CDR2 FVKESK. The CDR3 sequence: CASSQASGRVKNIQYF. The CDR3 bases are TGTGCCAGCAGCCAAGCTAGCGGGAGGGTCAAAAACATTCAGTACTTC.

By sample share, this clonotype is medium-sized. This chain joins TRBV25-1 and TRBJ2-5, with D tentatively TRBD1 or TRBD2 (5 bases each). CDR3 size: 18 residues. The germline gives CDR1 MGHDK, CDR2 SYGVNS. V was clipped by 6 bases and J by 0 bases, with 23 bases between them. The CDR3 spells CASSLRVVQDPNQETQYF. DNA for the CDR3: TGTGCCAGCAGCCTGAGGGTTGTACAGGACCCAAACCAAGAGACCCAGTACTTC. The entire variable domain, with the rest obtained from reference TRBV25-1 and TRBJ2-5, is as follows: EADIYQTPRYLVIGTGKKITLECSQTMGHDKMYWYQQDPGMELHLIHYSYGVNSTEKGDLSSESTVSRIRTEHFPLTLESARPSHTSQYLCASSLRVVQDPNQETQYFGPGTRLLVL.

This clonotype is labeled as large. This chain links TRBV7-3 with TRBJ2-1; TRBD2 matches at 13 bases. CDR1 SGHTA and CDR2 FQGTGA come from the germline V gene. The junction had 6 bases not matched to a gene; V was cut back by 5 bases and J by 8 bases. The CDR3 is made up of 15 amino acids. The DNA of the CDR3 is TGTGCCAGCAGCCGACTAGCGGGAGGTACAGATGAGCAGTTCTTC. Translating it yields CASSRLAGGTDEQFF.

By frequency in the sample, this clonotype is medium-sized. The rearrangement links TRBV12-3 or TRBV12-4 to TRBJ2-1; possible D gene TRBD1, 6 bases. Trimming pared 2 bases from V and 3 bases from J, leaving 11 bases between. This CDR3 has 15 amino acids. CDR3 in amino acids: CASSLPGDHYNEQFF. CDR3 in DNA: TGTGCCAGCAGTTTACCAGGGGACCACTACAATGAGCAGTTCTTC.

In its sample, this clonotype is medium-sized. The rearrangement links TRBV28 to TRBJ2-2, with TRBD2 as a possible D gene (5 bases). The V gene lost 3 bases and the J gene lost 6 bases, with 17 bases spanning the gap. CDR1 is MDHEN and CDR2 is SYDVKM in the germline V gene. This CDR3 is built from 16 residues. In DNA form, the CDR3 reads TGTGCCAGCAGTTTTGGAGGCGGGCCAGGCGCCGGGGAGCTGTTTTTT. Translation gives CASSFGGGPGAGELFF.

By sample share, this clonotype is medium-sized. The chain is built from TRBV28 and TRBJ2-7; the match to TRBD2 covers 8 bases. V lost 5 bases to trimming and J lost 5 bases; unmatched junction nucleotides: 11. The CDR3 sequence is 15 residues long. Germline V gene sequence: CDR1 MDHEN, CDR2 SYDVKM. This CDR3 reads CASSPRSGGGHEQYF. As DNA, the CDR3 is TGTGCCAGCAGTCCCCGGAGCGGGGGAGGGCACGAGCAGTACTTC.

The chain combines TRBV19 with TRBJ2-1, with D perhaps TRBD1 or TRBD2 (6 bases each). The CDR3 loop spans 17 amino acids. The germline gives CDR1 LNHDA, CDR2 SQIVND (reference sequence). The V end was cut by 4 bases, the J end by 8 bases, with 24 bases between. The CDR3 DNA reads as TGTGCCAGTAGTAGAGGTCGGGGGCCGAGGTCCTCCGATGAGCAGTTCTTC. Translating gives CASSRGRGPRSSDEQFF.

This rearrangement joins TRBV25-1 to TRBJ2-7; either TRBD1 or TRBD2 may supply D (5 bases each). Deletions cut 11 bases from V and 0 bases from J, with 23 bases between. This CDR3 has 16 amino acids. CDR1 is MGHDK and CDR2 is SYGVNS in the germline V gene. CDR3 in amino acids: CAGGEAGTASSYEQYF. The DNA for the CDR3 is TGTGCCGGCGGTGAAGCCGGGACCGCGAGCTCCTACGAGCAGTACTTC.

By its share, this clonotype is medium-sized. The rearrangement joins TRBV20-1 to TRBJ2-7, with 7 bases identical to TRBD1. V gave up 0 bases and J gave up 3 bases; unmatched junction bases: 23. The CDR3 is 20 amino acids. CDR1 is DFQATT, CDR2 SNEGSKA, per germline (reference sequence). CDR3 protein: CSARDWGQNRLPGEYYEQYF. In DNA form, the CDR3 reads TGCAGTGCTAGAGATTGGGGACAGAATAGGTTACCCGGTGAATACTACGAGCAGTACTTC.

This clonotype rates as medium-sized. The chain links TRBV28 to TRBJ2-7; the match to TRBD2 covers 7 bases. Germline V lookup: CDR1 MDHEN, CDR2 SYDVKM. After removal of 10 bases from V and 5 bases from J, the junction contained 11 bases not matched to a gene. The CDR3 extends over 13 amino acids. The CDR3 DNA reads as TGTGCCATCGGACTAGGTGGTGTCCACGAGCAGTACTTC. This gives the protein CAIGLGGVHEQYF.

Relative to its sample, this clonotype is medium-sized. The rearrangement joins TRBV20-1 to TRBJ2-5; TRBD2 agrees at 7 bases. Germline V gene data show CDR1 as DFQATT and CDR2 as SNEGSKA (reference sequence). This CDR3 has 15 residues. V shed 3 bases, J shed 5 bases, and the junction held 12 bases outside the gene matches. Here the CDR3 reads CSARSAGVSTETQYF. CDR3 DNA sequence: TGCAGTGCTAGGTCCGCGGGAGTCAGTACGGAGACCCAGTACTTC.

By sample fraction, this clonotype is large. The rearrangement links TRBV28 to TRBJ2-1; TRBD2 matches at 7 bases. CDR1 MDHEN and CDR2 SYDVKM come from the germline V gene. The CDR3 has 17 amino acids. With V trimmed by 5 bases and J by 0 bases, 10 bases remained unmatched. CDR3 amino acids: CASSPLAGLSSYNEQFF. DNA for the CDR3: TGTGCCAGCAGTCCCTTAGCGGGCCTTAGCTCCTACAATGAGCAGTTCTTC.

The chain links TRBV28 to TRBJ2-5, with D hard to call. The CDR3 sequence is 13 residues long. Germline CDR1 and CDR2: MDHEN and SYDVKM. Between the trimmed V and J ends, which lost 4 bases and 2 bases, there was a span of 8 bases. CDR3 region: CASSYTLQETQYF. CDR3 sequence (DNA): TGTGCCAGCAGTTATACGTTACAAGAGACCCAGTACTTC.

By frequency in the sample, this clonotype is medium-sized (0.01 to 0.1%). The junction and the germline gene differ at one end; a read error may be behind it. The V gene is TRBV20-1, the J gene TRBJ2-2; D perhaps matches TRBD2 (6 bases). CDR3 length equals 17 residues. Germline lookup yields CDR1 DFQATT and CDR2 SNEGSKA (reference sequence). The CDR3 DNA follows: TGCAGTGCTAGAGAGAGAGGCGGGACTTTCCTCACCGTGGAGCTGTTTTTT. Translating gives CSARERGGTFLTVELFF.

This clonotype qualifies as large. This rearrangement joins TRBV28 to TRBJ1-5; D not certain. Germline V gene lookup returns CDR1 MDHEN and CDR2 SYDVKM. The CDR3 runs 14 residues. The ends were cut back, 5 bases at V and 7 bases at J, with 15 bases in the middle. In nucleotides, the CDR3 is TGTGCCAGCAGTCAGTTGACATCATACCAGCCCCAGCATTTT. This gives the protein CASSQLTSYQPQHF.

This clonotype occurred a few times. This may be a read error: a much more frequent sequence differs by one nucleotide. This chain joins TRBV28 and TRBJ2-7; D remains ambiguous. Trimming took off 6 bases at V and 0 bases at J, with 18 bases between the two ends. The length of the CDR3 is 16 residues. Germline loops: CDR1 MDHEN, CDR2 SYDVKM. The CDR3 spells CASRAMADMSSYEQYF. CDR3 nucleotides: TGTGCCAGCAGGGCTATGGCGGATATGAGCTCCTACGAGCAGTACTTC.

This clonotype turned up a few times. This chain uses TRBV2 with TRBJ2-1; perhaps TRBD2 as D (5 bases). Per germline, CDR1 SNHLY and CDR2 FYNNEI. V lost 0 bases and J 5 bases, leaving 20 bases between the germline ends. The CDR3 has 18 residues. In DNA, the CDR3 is TGTGCCAGCAGTGAAGCTGTCGAATTCAGCGGCCTAGACAATGAGCAGTTCTTC. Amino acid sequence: CASSEAVEFSGLDNEQFF.

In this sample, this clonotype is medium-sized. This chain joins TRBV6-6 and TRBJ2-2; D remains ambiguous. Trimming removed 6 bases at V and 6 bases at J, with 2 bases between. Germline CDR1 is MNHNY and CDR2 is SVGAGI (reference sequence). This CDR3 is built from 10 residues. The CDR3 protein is CASRAGELFF. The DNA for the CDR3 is TGTGCCAGCAGGGCCGGGGAGCTGTTTTTT.

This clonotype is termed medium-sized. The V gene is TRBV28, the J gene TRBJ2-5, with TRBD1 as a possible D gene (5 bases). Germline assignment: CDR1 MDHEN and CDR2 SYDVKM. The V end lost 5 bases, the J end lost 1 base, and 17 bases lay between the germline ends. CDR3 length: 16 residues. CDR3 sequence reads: CASSDPTERGQETQYF. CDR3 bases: TGTGCCAGCAGTGACCCCACGGAAAGGGGCCAAGAGACCCAGTACTTC.

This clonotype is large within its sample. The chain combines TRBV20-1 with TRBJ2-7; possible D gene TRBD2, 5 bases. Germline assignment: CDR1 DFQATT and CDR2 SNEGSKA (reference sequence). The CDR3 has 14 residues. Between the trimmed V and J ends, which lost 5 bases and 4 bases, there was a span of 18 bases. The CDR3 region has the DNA TGCAGTGCTCGCAATGTAGCAAGAGGGTACGAGCAGTACTTC. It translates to CSARNVARGYEQYF.

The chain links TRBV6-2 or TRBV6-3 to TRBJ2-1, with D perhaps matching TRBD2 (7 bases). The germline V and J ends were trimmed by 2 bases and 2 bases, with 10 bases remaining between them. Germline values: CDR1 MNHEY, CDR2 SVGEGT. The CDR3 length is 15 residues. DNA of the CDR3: TGTGCCAGCAGTTACAGGGAGGGGGCCTACAATGAGCAGTTCTTC. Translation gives CASSYREGAYNEQFF.

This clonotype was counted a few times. DNA of the CDR3: TGCGCCAGCAGCCAAGCGGATAGATCCACCGGGGAGCTGTTTTTT. Translation gives CASSQADRSTGELFF. The chain carries TRBV4-1 and TRBJ2-2; no definite D call. Trimming cost V 1 base and J 4 bases, with 10 bases left between them. The CDR3 contains 15 residues. Germline-derived CDR1 and CDR2 are MGHRA and YSYEKL.

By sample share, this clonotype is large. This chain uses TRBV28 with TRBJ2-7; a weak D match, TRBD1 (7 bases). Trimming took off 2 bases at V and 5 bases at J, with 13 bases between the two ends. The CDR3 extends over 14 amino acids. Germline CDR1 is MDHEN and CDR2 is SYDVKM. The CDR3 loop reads CASSLGGTVNEQYF. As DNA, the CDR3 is TGTGCCAGCAGTTTAGGGGGGACAGTCAACGAGCAGTACTTC.

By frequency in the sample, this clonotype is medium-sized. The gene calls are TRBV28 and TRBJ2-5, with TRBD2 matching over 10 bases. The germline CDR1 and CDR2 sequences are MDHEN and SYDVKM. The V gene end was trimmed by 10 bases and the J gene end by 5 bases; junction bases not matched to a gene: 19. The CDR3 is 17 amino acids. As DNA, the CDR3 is TGTGCCACCTTCGGGGCAGCGGGAGGGCCGGGGCCGGAGACCCAGTACTTC. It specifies CATFGAAGGPGPETQYF.

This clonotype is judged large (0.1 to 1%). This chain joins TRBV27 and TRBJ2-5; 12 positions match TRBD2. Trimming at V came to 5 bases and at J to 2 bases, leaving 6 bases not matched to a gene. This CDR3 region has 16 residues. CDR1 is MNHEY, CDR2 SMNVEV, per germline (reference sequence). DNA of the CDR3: TGTGCCAGCAGTGAGGGACTAGCGGGCTTACAAGAGACCCAGTACTTC. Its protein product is CASSEGLAGLQETQYF.

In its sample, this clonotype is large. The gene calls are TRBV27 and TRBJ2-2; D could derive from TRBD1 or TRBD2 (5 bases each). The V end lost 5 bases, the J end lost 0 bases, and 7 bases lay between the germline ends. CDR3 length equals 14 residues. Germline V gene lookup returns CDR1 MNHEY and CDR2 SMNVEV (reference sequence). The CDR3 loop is CASSTGPNTGELFF. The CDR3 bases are TGTGCCAGCAGTACGGGACCGAACACCGGGGAGCTGTTTTTT.

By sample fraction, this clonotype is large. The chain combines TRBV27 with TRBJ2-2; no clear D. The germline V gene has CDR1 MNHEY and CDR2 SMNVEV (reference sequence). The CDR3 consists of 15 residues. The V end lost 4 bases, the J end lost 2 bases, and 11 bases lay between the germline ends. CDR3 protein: CASSWNSLNTGELFF. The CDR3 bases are TGTGCCAGCAGTTGGAACAGCCTTAACACCGGGGAGCTGTTTTTT.

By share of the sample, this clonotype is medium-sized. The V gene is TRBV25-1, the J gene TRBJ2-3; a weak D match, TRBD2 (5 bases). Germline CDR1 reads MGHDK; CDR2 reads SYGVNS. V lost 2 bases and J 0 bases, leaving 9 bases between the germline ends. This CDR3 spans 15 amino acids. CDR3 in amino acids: CASSEGSVSTDTQYF. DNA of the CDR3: TGTGCCAGCAGTGAAGGGAGCGTCAGCACAGATACGCAGTATTTT. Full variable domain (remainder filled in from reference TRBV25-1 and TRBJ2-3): EADIYQTPRYLVIGTGKKITLECSQTMGHDKMYWYQQDPGMELHLIHYSYGVNSTEKGDLSSESTVSRIRTEHFPLTLESARPSHTSQYLCASSEGSVSTDTQYFGPGTRLTVL.

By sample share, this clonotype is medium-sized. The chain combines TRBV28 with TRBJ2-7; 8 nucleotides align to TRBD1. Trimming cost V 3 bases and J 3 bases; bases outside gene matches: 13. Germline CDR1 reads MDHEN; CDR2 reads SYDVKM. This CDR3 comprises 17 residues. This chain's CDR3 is CASSFLDRAQGGYEQYF. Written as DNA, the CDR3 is TGTGCCAGCAGTTTTTTGGACAGGGCCCAAGGAGGCTACGAGCAGTACTTC.

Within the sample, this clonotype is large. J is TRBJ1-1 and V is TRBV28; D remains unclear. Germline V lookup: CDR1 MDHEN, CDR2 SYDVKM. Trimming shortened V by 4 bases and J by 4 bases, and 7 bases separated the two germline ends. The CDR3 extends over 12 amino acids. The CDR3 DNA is TGTGCCAGCAGTTACGTGGGCACTGAAGCTTTCTTT. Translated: CASSYVGTEAFF.

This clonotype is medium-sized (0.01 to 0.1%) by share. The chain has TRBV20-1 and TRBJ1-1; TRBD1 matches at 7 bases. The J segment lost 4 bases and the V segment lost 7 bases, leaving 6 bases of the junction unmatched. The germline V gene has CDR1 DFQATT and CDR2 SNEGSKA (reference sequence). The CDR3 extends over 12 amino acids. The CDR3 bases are TGCAGTGTAACGACAGGGACCACTGAAGCTTTCTTT. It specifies CSVTTGTTEAFF.